This is a list of T cell receptor beta chains from one sample in a study of glioma-infiltrating T cells after dendritic cell vaccination. Using immunoSEQ multiplex PCR, the repertoire was profiled, and TCRdb retains in-frame clones only, with some absent. Of about 46,000 clones in the sample, around 89% were seen once. This specimen was blood, taken after dendritic cell vaccination. Receptor source: a human donor with glioblastoma. Both conserved end residues are part of each CDR3. The order of the fields is clone size, J gene, V gene, D gene, CDR3 protein, CDR3 DNA. D genes are given only for firm matches. For some rows the clone size is stated as once, few or many, or as a class when expanded; others skip it.

>NA|TRBJ2-7|TRBV7-9|NA
CASSPLARSSYEQYF
TGTGCCAGCAGTCCCCTGGCGAGGAGCTCCTACGAGCAGTACTTC
>NA|TRBJ2-7|TRBV21-1|NA
CASSKEADYEQYF
TGTGCCAGCAGCAAAGAAGCGGACTACGAGCAGTACTTC
>NA|TRBJ2-7|TRBV7-2|NA
CASSLKETRQYEQYF
TGTGCCAGCAGCTTAAAGGAGACTAGACAATACGAGCAGTACTTC
>few|TRBJ1-4|TRBV6-1|NA
CASSVERGRNEKLFF
TGTGCCAGCAGTGTTGAACGGGGGAGGAATGAAAAACTGTTTTTT
>NA|TRBJ2-7|TRBV7-2|NA
CASSFAYEQYF
TGTGCCAGCAGTTTCGCCTACGAGCAGTACTTC
>NA|TRBJ2-7|TRBV18|TRBD2
CASSPMRGRTSGMDEQYF
TGTGCCAGCTCACCAATGCGTGGTAGGACTAGCGGGATGGATGAGCAGTACTTC
>NA|TRBJ2-2|TRBV7-9|TRBD2
CASSLPSGSATGELFF
TGTGCCAGCAGCTTACCTAGCGGGAGCGCCACCGGGGAGCTGTTTTTT
>NA|TRBJ2-7|TRBV28|TRBD2
CASSHPPASGRPYEQYF
TGTGCCAGCAGTCATCCCCCAGCTAGCGGGAGGCCCTACGAGCAGTACTTC
>NA|TRBJ2-7|TRBV11-3|NA
CASSSGAYEQYF
TGTGCCAGCAGCTCCGGGGCCTACGAGCAGTACTTC
>NA|TRBJ1-5|TRBV9|TRBD1
CASSAGQSNQPQHF
TGTGCCAGCAGCGCGGGACAGAGCAATCAGCCCCAGCATTTT
>NA|TRBJ2-3|TRBV2|NA
CASTSGTAPTDTQYF
TGTGCCAGCACGAGCGGAACAGCCCCCACAGATACGCAGTATTTT
>NA|TRBJ2-7|TRBV9|NA
CASSVEFQADEQYF
TGTGCCAGCAGCGTAGAGTTTCAGGCTGACGAGCAGTACTTC
>NA|TRBJ2-2|TRBV4-3|NA
CASSQQRQAANTGELFF
TGCGCCAGCAGCCAGCAGAGACAGGCCGCGAACACCGGGGAGCTGTTTTTT
>NA|TRBJ2-6|TRBV5-1|TRBD1
CASSSGTAISGANVLAF
TGCGCCAGCAGCTCCGGGACAGCTATCTCTGGGGCCAACGTCCTGGCTTTC